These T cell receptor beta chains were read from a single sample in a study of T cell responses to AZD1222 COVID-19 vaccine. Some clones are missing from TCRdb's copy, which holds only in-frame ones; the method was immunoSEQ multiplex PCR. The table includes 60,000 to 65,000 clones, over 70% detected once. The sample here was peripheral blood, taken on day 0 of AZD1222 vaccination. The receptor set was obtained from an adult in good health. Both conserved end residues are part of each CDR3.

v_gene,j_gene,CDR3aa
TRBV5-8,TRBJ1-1,CASSLDRNTEAFF
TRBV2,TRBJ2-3,CASSADRRAGADTQYF
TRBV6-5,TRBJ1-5,CASSPLRQAGQPQHF
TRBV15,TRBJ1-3,CATSRGSGATPRNTIYF
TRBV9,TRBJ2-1,CASSVVGTAYNEQFF
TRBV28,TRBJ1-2,CASSPQIDYGYTF
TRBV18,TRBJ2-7,CASSPQLAGVNGEQYF
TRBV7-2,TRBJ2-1,CASSLRGNNEQFF
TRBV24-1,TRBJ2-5,CATSDVTDETQYF
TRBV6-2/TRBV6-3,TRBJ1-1,CASSYFRAPEAFF
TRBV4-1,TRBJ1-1,CASRQGLTGVNTEAFF
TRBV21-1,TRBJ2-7,CASSMRGLAGVEQYF
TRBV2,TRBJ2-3,CASSRTVAGTDTQYF